This section outlines one T cell receptor beta chain sequence together with its context. The data were produced by immunoSEQ multiplex PCR, yet TCRdb's version contains in-frame clones alone and is incomplete. The sample lists about 150,000 clones; about nine tenths were seen once. The germline CDR1 and CDR2 sequences are SGHRS and YFSETQ. V shed 4 bases and J shed 0 bases, with 8 bases lying between them. The CDR3 consists of 14 residues. This entry comes from a study of T cell responses to AZD1222 COVID-19 vaccine. This chain joins TRBV5-1 and TRBJ1-3; D not resolved. Specimen: peripheral blood, collected on day 0 of MenACWY control vaccination. The TCR sequence derives from an adult in good health. The CDR3 here is CASSRGSSGNTIYF. Written as DNA, the CDR3 is TGCGCCAGCAGCCGAGGGAGCTCTGGAAACACCATATATTTT.